The entry that follows covers one T cell receptor beta chain sequence. In the original analysis: Reference gene primer amplification in the assay estimated nucleated cell counts. Assay: immunoSEQ multiplex PCR; the TCRdb copy retains only in-frame clones and omits some. The V and J calls and clone size are taken from that table; D and trimming were inferred from the DNA. The sample has a few hundred thousand clones; 80% to 85% are singletons. This sample was included in a study of blood T cell repertoires in COVID-19. About the study: Researchers got acute and convalescent COVID-19 samples from the United States, Italy and Spain. PBMCs, B-cell-depleted T cells, or T cells were the source of the cDNA or gDNA that made up the material.

Patients of the Seattle cohort, enrolled during active infection, were followed longitudinally. The V gene's germline CDR1 is MNHNY and CDR2 SVGAGI (reference sequence). The germline V and J ends were trimmed by 7 bases and 7 bases, with 14 bases remaining between them. The CDR3 spans 13 residues. The J gene is TRBJ1-3, the V gene TRBV6-6; D is perhaps TRBD1 (5 bases). The sequencing input was peripheral blood. The sequence derives from a person between 65 and 79 years old with COVID-19, enrolled during active disease. CDR3 in DNA: TGTGCCAGCACCCACCCGGGGGGGAACACCATATATTTT. Amino acids: CASTHPGGNTIYF.